Listed below are T cell receptor beta chains from one sample, sequenced in a study of cytomegalovirus exposure and HLA in healthy donors. Measured with immunoSEQ multiplex PCR; TCRdb has only the in-frame clones, and not every one. The sample has about 110,000 clones; over 70% are singletons. The material sequenced was PBMCs. The source is a boy aged 10-17 years in good health and CMV-seronegative. Both conserved end residues are part of each CDR3. A D gene is named only where the DNA matches it firmly. Some rows have no size entry. The others give once, few or many, or a class for an expanded clone.

V gene	clone size	J gene	CDR3 length	D gene	CDR3 DNA	CDR3 protein
TRBV11-2	.	TRBJ2-1	14	TRBD1	TGTGCCAGCAGGTACGGGACAGGGACTACTGAGCAGTTCTTC	CASRYGTGTTEQFF
TRBV4-3	few	TRBJ2-1	14	TRBD2	TGCGCCAGCAGCCCGGGACTAGCGGTAAGTGAGCAGTTCTTC	CASSPGLAVSEQFF
TRBV30	.	TRBJ2-3	16	TRBD2	TGTGCCTGGAGCGGGACTAGCGGGATGAGGACAGATACGCAGTATTTT	CAWSGTSGMRTDTQYF
TRBV18	few	TRBJ2-7	14	TRBD1	TGTGCCAGCTCAGCTACCACAGGGGTGTGGGAGCAGTACTTC	CASSATTGVWEQYF
TRBV5-6	few	TRBJ1-1	18	TRBD1	TGTGCCAGCAGCCAACACCGGGACAGGGGGCTTGGTGGCACTGAAGCTTTCTTT	CASSQHRDRGLGGTEAFF
TRBV5-1	once	TRBJ2-7	16	TRBD1	TGCGCCAGCAGCTTGGCTCGGGGGGACAGGGTGGGCGAGCAGTACTTC	CASSLARGDRVGEQYF
TRBV7-9	.	TRBJ2-3	15	.	TGTGCCAGCACCTCCCCCCAGGGCGGCACAGATACGCAGTATTTT	CASTSPQGGTDTQYF
TRBV5-4	.	TRBJ2-7	15	.	.	CASSFGGGSSYEQCF
TRBV7-9	.	TRBJ1-2	14	TRBD1	TGTGCCAGCAGCTCCGACAGGGGAGACTATGGCTACACCTTC	CASSSDRGDYGYTF
TRBV27	.	TRBJ1-5	15	TRBD1	TGTGCCAGCAGTTCGGGACAGGTCCCCAATCAGCCCCAGCATTTT	CASSSGQVPNQPQHF
TRBV2	.	TRBJ1-5	14	TRBD1	TGTGCCAGCAGTTGGGGACAGGGCGATCAGCCCCAGCATTTT	CASSWGQGDQPQHF
TRBV7-8	few	TRBJ1-2	17	.	TGTGCCAGCAGCTCCGTTGGCGGGAGCGCTGAAGGTTATGGCTACACCTTC	CASSSVGGSAEGYGYTF
TRBV2	.	TRBJ2-1	15	TRBD1	TGTGCCAGCAGTGACGGACAGGGTTGGGACAATGAGCAGTTCTTC	CASSDGQGWDNEQFF
TRBV27	.	TRBJ2-5	16	.	TGTGCCAGCAGTCGCTACGGGACACTCCGTGGGGTGACCCAGTACTTC	CASSRYGTLRGVTQYF
TRBV19	.	TRBJ1-1	14	.	TGTGCCAGTAGTATTGTAGGGGCTGGCACTGAAGCTTTCTTT	CASSIVGAGTEAFF
TRBV7-2	once	TRBJ2-1	14	.	TGTGCCAGCAGCTCGACCAGGGTTCTCAATGAGCAGTTCTTC	CASSSTRVLNEQFF
TRBV10-3	.	TRBJ1-2	13	TRBD1	TGTGCCATCAGTGACAGGGGGGACTATGGCTACACCTTC	CAISDRGDYGYTF
TRBV2	.	TRBJ1-5	14	TRBD1	TGTGCCAGCAGTGCCGACAGGGTAGGACAGCCCCAGCATTTT	CASSADRVGQPQHF
TRBV7-9	.	TRBJ2-1	14	.	TGTGCCAGCACCCCAATTGGGGGGATCGGTGAGCAGTTCTTC	CASTPIGGIGEQFF
TRBV6-5	.	TRBJ1-2	11	.	TGTGCCAGCAGAAGCGGGGACGGTTACACCTTC	CASRSGDGYTF
TRBV25-1	.	TRBJ2-1	17	TRBD2	TGTGCCAGCAGTGATCTCCAGCGGGATCCCCTCTTCAGCGAGCAGTTCTTC	CASSDLQRDPLFSEQFF
TRBV7-6	.	TRBJ1-1	14	.	TGTGCCAGCAGCTTCGGTTCTTTGTCCACTGAAGCTTTCTTT	CASSFGSLSTEAFF
TRBV7-9	.	TRBJ2-2	17	TRBD2	TGTGCCAGCAGCCTCCATCACGGGCGGGGGGCGATCGGGGAGCTGTTTTTT	CASSLHHGRGAIGELFF
TRBV6-5	few	TRBJ1-6	14	.	TGTGCCAGCAGTTACTCTCAGGGTAATTCACCCCTCCACTTT	CASSYSQGNSPLHF
TRBV28	.	TRBJ1-4	13	.	TGTGCCAGCGAGGAGCCAACTAATGAAAAACTGTTTTTT	CASEEPTNEKLFF
TRBV10-1	.	TRBJ1-2	13	.	TGCGCCAGCAGTGAGGGCAGGGGACGGGGCTACACCTTC	CASSEGRGRGYTF
TRBV6-6	.	TRBJ2-7	14	TRBD1	TGTGCCAGCAGTTACGCGGACAGGTCCTACGAGCAGTACTTC	CASSYADRSYEQYF
TRBV11-2	.	TRBJ2-2	15	TRBD1	TGTGCCAGCAGCCCTGGACAGGGTGGCACCGGGGAGCTGTTTTTT	CASSPGQGGTGELFF
TRBV11-2	.	TRBJ2-3	11	.	TGTGCCAGCTGGGGCGGTTTAGAGCAGTATTTT	CASWGGLEQYF
TRBV6-5	.	TRBJ1-2	14	.	TGTGCCAGCCGCTCCCATGGGGCAAACTATGGCTACACCTTC	CASRSHGANYGYTF
TRBV9	.	TRBJ2-7	15	TRBD2	TGTGCCAGCAGCACTGCCGGGACTAGGATCTACGAGCAGTACTTC	CASSTAGTRIYEQYF
TRBV5-6	.	TRBJ2-7	13	.	TGTGCCAGCAGCTTTGCCGGGAGCTACGAGCAGTACTTC	CASSFAGSYEQYF
TRBV4-1	.	TRBJ1-5	15	.	TGCGCCAGCAGCCAAGACAGGGGCAGCAATCAGCCCCAGCATTTT	CASSQDRGSNQPQHF
TRBV7-6	.	TRBJ1-5	15	TRBD1	TGTGCCAGCAGCTTAGGGACAGGGGCTGGACAGCCCCAGCATTTT	CASSLGTGAGQPQHF
TRBV2	once	TRBJ2-7	13	.	TGTGCCAGCAGTGCGCAGGGGCCCTACGAGCAGTACTTC	CASSAQGPYEQYF
TRBV2	once	TRBJ1-1	11	.	TGTGCCAGCAGTACTAACACTGAAGCTTTCTTT	CASSTNTEAFF
TRBV7-8	.	TRBJ2-3	16	TRBD1	TGTGCCAGCAGCCCCAACCCGCCCGGGACAGGAGATACGCAGTATTTT	CASSPNPPGTGDTQYF
TRBV2	.	TRBJ2-1	14	.	TGTGCCAGCAGTGTAGACGGCAGGCGCACTGAGCAGTTCTTC	CASSVDGRRTEQFF
TRBV5-4	.	TRBJ1-2	14	TRBD1	TGTGCCAGCAGCCGGACAGGGGGTAACTATGGCTACACCTTC	CASSRTGGNYGYTF
TRBV4-1	few	TRBJ2-7	16	.	TGCGCCAGCAGCCAAGAAGTAGGAGGGATTATCTACGAGCAGTACTTC	CASSQEVGGIIYEQYF